Given below is one TCR beta chain in context. This clonotype has at least ten counts. What this receptor recognizes is not known. No much larger clonotype is one base removed from it; base qualities were not supplied. The sample is drawn from a study of blood T cells in healthy people across ages (dated by TCRdb to the mid-2010s). Context from the whole study: Template switching captured roughly one uniquely barcoded TCR beta cDNA molecule per two T cells in model experiments. The study measured age-related changes in TCR beta repertoire diversity using deep sequencing normalized with unique cDNA molecular identifiers. The donors were divided into four age groups: young (average about 15 years), middle-aged (approximately 42), aged (roughly 66) and long-lived (about 90). Donors of different ages were randomly distributed across sequencing lanes to avoid experimental bias. Two additional independent replicas of 1 million unique cDNA reads from the same blood draw were analyzed for two donors (one aged 18 to 29 and one aged 80 or older). The study at large found these results: Conclusive comparison of naive and antigen-experienced compartments was prevented by the profiling of bulk unsorted PBMCs. Because the CMV infection status of the donors was unknown, age-related changes in expanded clonotypes may potentially have been confounded. As age increased, observed TCR beta diversity per million T cells dropped in a roughly linear way, and a significant reduction was already evident by age roughly 40. Observed TCR beta diversity correlated strongly with the percentage of naive T cells measured by flow cytometry. Compared with the aged group, more naive CD4+ T cells, fewer expanded clones and increased TCR diversity were shown by the long-lived group, suggesting age selection. Total diversity estimates from one million sequenced T cells were considered lower bounds and underestimates.

For CDR1 and CDR2, the germline V gene lists MNHNS and SASEGT. The CDR3 has 13 amino acids, counting the end cysteine and phenylalanine. Just the 39-base CDR3 DNA is kept, in frame starting at base 1. The junction shows trimming of 2 bases on V and 3 bases on J, plus 7 bases between the germline ends. The roughly 38 donors, aged 6 to 90 years, were systemically healthy Caucasian individuals from Russia. Approximately 9.3 milliliters of peripheral blood were collected from each donor into EDTA-treated Vacutainer tubes. PBMCs were isolated by Ficoll-Paque density-gradient centrifugation, with at least 7 million obtained per sample. Total RNA was extracted from PBMCs with Trizol reagent, with at least 6 micrograms obtained per sample. Naive CD45RAhigh/CD27high T cell percentages were measured by flow cytometry on a PBMC aliquot from every donor. Libraries were built with 5' RACE. Sequencing used an Illumina HiSeq 2500. A second PCR of roughly 7 to 11 cycles was performed with a sample-barcoded 5' primer and a J-beta primer mix. A unique molecular identifier was introduced onto each TCR beta cDNA molecule by a template-switch 5' adaptor carrying 12 random nucleotides. At least 2.5 million CDR3-containing paired-end reads were obtained from each sample. All of the RNA was converted into first-strand cDNA using the Mint cDNA synthesis kit, with a TRBC-specific oligonucleotide serving as the primer. Following uracil-DNA glycosylase treatment, a first 18-cycle PCR with universal primers M1SS and BC2_uni_R was performed on all cDNA. Turning to the authors' computational methods: Normalization of each sample was performed by random selection of 1 million high-quality reads, each carrying a distinct molecular identifier. Instead of being binned into consensus sequences, reads with shared molecular identifiers were discarded. MiTCR, with a Q25 quality threshold and the strictest error-elimination algorithm, was used for CDR3 identification, clonotype clustering and error correction. A nonparametric unseen species model with Euler transformation was used to estimate a lower bound on total TCR beta diversity. The public sequencing data were trimmed at Q25 with fastp and processed into clonotypes with MiXCR by TCRdb, which kept only in-frame beta chains. One record per CDR3 amino acid sequence lists the most common genes and DNA. TCRdb, rather than the study authors, made the V and J calls. This sample is represented by roughly 1,700,000 distinct CDR3 sequences; about 28% of them were singletons. The top ten constitute 7.7% of the sample.

This chain is built from TRBV6-1 and TRBJ2-5, and the D gene may be TRBD2, 6 bases matching. Sequenced material: blood. This TCR came from a woman aged 30 to 39 in good health. The DNA sequence follows: TGTGCCAGCAGTGAAATAGCGGAAGAGACCCAGTACTTC. Translated, it gives CASSEIAEETQYF.